This is a list of T cell receptor beta chains from one sample in a study of blood T cells in healthy people across ages. In TCRdb, the 5' RACE reads were re-called with MiXCR into one record per CDR3 protein. The sample holds 550,000 to 750,000 distinct CDR3 sequences, around 21% seen once. Sequencing was done on a sample of blood. These receptors were collected from a man aged 70-80 years in good health. Each CDR3 is given with its conserved first and last residue. The D gene is left open where the match is weak. Clone size is given for some rows only: seen once, a few or many times, or a class if the clone is expanded.

j_call	clone_size	d_call	v_call	cdr3_nt	cdr3_aa
TRBJ2-1	.	.	TRBV19	TGTGCCAGTAGTACTCTAGCATCCTACAATGAGCAGTTCTTC	CASSTLASYNEQFF
TRBJ1-2	.	.	TRBV7-8	TGTGCCAGCAGCTTAGGTCTTTCGTCCTATGGCTACACCTTC	CASSLGLSSYGYTF
TRBJ2-7	few	TRBD2	TRBV7-8	TGTGCCAGTACTAGGACTAGCGAGCTGGAGCAGTACTTC	CASTRTSELEQYF
TRBJ2-1	few	.	TRBV21-1	TGTGCCAGCAGCAAAATCGGGGGCAATGAGCAGTTCTTC	CASSKIGGNEQFF
TRBJ2-5	few	TRBD2	TRBV5-1	TGCGCCAGCAGCTTGGATGCGGGAGGGCCGGGAAAGACCCAGTACTTC	CASSLDAGGPGKTQYF
TRBJ2-5	.	.	TRBV20-1	TGCAGTGCTAGCTTAGGCGGGACCCAGTACTTC	CSASLGGTQYF
TRBJ2-1	few	.	TRBV7-7	TGTGCTAGCAGCTCCGAAAGAGGGGCCTACAATGAGCAGTTCTTC	CASSSERGAYNEQFF
TRBJ2-5	few	.	TRBV20-1	TGCAGTGCTTGGGACCCTTTACCGACCCAGTACTTC	CSAWDPLPTQYF
TRBJ2-1	few	TRBD2	TRBV4-1	TGCGCCAGCAGCCGGGCTACTAGCGGGAGTTACAATGAGCAGTTCTTC	CASSRATSGSYNEQFF
TRBJ2-7	.	.	TRBV11-2	TGTTCCAGCAGCCTTATCGGGGTCGAGCAGTACTTC	CSSSLIGVEQYF
TRBJ2-1	few	.	TRBV10-1	TGCGCCAGCAGTGGCCCCGGCGGCCCAGTAAATGAGCAGTTCTTC	CASSGPGGPVNEQFF
TRBJ2-2	.	.	TRBV7-2	TGTGCCAGCAGCGTTAGGCAGGGGCGCACCGGGGAGCTGTTTTTT	CASSVRQGRTGELFF
TRBJ1-1	many	.	TRBV10-3	TGTGCCATGGGAGAGGGGAGAGAGGCTGAAGCTTTCTTT	CAMGEGREAEAFF
TRBJ1-2	few	TRBD1	TRBV10-3	TGTGCCATCAGTGAGACAGGGGGCACCTATGGCTACACCTTC	CAISETGGTYGYTF
TRBJ2-5	.	.	TRBV5-6	TGTGCCAGCAGCTCCCCGGGTAACAGGGAGAGAGAGACCCAGTACTTC	CASSSPGNRERETQYF
TRBJ2-1	many	.	TRBV5-1	TGCGCCAGCAGCTTGGATCCGGGGGCGAACGATGAGCAGTTCTTC	CASSLDPGANDEQFF
TRBJ2-1	.	.	TRBV6-2/TRBV6-3	TGTGCCAGCAGTAGGGTAAGGCCATACAATGAGCAGTTCTTC	CASSRVRPYNEQFF